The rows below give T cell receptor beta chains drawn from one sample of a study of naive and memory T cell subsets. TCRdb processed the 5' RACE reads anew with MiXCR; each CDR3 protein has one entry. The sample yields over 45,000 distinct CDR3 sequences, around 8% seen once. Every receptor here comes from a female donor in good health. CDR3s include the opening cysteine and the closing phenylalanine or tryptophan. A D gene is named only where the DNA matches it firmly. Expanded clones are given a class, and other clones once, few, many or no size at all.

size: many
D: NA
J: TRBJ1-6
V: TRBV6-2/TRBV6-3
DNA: TGTGCCAGCAGTGACAATTCACCCCTCCACTTT
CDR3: CASSDNSPLHF

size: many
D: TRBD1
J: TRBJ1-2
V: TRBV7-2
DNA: TGTGCCAGCAGCCCCGGGACAGGGGAGACCTATGGCTACACCTTC
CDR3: CASSPGTGETYGYTF

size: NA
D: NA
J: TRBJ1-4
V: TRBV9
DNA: TGTGCCAGCAGCACCTACAGCGGGGGGGGTGAAAAACTGTTTTTT
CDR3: CASSTYSGGGEKLFF

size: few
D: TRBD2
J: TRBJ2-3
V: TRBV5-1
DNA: TGCGCCAGCACCTTAGCGGGGATCACAGATACGCAGTATTTT
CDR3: CASTLAGITDTQYF

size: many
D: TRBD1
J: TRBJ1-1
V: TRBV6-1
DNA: TGTGCCAGCAGTGGAGACAGGGGGCGCGAAGCTGAAGCTTTCTTT
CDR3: CASSGDRGREAEAFF

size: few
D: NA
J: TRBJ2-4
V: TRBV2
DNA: TGTGCCAGCACTCGAGAAACCAAAAACATTCAGTACTTC
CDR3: CASTRETKNIQYF

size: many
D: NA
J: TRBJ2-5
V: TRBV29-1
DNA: TGCAGCGTTATACGTTCAGGAGTTGGAACCCAGGAGACCCAGTACTTC
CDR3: CSVIRSGVGTQETQYF

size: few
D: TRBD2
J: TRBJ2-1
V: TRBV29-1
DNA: TGCAGCGCTAAAGGGACTAGCGGGGGTTCCTACAATGAGCAGTTCTTC
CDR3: CSAKGTSGGSYNEQFF

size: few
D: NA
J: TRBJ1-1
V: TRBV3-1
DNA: TGTGCCAGCAGCCAGGACGCCCTCGGTAGGACTGAAGCTTTCTTT
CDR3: CASSQDALGRTEAFF

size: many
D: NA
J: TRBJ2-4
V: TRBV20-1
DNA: TGCAGTGCTAGATGGGGTACCAAAAACATTCAGTACTTC
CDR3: CSARWGTKNIQYF

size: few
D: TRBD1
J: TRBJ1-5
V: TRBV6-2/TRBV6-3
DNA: TGTGCCAGCAGTTACTCGAATTTCGGACAGGGAAGCAATCAGCCCCAGCATTTT
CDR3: CASSYSNFGQGSNQPQHF

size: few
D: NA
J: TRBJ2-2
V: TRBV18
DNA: TGTGCCAGCTCAGGACAGAACACCGGGGAGCTGTTTTTT
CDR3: CASSGQNTGELFF

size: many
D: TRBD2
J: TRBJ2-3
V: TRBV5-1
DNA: TGCGCCAGCCTTAGCGGGGGGGCCGAAGATACGCAGTATTTT
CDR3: CASLSGGAEDTQYF

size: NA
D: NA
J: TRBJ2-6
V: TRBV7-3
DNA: TGTGCCAGCAGCTTAACTGGGGTTGGGGCCAACGTCCTGACTTTC
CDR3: CASSLTGVGANVLTF

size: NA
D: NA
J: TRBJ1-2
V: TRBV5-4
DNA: TGTGCCAGCAGCTTGGATACAGGATCAACCCACTATGGCTACACCTTC
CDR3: CASSLDTGSTHYGYTF

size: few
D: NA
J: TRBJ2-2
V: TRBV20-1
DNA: TGCAGTGCTAGAGATTGGGCCAGGGGTAACACCGGGGAGCTGTTTTTT
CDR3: CSARDWARGNTGELFF

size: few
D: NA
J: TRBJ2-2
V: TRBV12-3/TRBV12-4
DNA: TGTGCCAGCAGTTTAGAGGGTACTGTCTCCGGGGAGCTGTTTTTT
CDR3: CASSLEGTVSGELFF

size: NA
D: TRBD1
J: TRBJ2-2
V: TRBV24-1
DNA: TGTGCCACCAGTGAGACGACAGGGGGAGGCACCGGGGAGCTGTTTTTT
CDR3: CATSETTGGGTGELFF

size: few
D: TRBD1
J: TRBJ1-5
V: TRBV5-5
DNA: TGTGCCAGCACCCCGGGACAGCGCAATCAGCCCCAGCATTTT
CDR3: CASTPGQRNQPQHF

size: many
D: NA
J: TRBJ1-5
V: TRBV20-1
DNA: TGCAGTGCTCGATCAGGGGACCAGCCCCAGCATTTT
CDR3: CSARSGDQPQHF

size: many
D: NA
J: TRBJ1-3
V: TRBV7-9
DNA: TGTGCCAGCAGCTTCTTGTCGGGGGCTGGAAACACCATATATTTT
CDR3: CASSFLSGAGNTIYF

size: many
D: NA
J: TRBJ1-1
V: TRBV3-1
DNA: TGTGCCAGCAATCAGGGGTTTAACACTGAAGCTTTCTTT
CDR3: CASNQGFNTEAFF

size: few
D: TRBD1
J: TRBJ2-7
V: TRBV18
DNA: TGTGCCAGCTCAACGGCAGGGGGCGAGCAGTACTTC
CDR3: CASSTAGGEQYF

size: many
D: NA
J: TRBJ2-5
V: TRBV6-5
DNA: TGTGCCAGCAGTCTACAGGATCAAGAGACCCAGTACTTC
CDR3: CASSLQDQETQYF

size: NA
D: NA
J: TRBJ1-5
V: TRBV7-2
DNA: TGTGCCAGCAGCTTAGCCCGCAATCAGCCCCAGCATTTT
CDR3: CASSLARNQPQHF

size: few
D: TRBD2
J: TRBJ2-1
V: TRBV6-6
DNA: TGTGCCAACGGGCACTCGGGAGGAGAGCAGTTCTTC
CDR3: CANGHSGGEQFF